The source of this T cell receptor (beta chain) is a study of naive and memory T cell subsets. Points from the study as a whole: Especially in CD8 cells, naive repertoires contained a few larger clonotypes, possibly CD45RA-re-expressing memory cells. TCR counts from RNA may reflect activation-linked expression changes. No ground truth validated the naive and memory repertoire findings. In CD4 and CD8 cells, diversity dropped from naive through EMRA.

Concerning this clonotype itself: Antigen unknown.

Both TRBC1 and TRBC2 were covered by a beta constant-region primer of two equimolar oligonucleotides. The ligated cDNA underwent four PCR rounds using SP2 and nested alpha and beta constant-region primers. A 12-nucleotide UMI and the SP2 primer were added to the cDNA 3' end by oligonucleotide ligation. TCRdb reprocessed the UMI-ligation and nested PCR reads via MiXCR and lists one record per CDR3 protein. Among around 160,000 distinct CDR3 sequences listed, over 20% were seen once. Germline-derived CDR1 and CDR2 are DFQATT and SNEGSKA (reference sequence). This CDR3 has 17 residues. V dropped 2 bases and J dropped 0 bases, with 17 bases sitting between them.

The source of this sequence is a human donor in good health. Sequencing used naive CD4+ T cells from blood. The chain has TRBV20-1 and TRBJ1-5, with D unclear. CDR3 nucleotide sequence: TGCAGTGCTAGACCAACCGGGGAGAAATATAGCAATCAGCCCCAGCATTTT. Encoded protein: CSARPTGEKYSNQPQHF.